This is a list of T cell receptor beta chains from one sample in a study of blood T cell repertoires in COVID-19. Profiled with immunoSEQ multiplex PCR; TCRdb holds only in-frame clones, not every one. Seen here are 150,000 to 200,000 clones, approximately 80% observed once, and the top ten hold about 7.8%. The specimen was peripheral blood. These receptors were collected from a man aged 55 to 69 with acute or convalescent COVID-19. CDR3s include the opening cysteine and the closing phenylalanine or tryptophan. Fields, in order: J gene, clone size, V gene, D gene, CDR3 DNA, CDR3 protein. A D gene is named only where the DNA matches it firmly. Size tells how often a clone was seen (once, few, many) or the class of an expanded clone, and some rows leave it out.

j_gene: TRBJ1-1
abundance: NA
v_gene: TRBV12-3/TRBV12-4
d_gene: TRBD1
CDR3nt: TGTGCCAGCACCGAAACAGGGGGCACTGAAGCTTTCTTT
CDR3aa: CASTETGGTEAFF

j_gene: TRBJ2-7
abundance: NA
v_gene: TRBV21-1
d_gene: NA
CDR3nt: TGTGCCAGCAGCAAAGGACAGGGTGTATGGGAGCAGTACTTC
CDR3aa: CASSKGQGVWEQYF

j_gene: TRBJ2-3
abundance: few
v_gene: TRBV12-5
d_gene: NA
CDR3nt: TGTGCTAGTGGTCAACAGGGAGGGAGGGCAGATACGCAGTATTTT
CDR3aa: CASGQQGGRADTQYF

j_gene: TRBJ1-4
abundance: NA
v_gene: TRBV7-9
d_gene: TRBD1
CDR3nt: TGTGCCAGCAGCTCCGGACAGGGACAAAGTGAAAAACTGTTTTTT
CDR3aa: CASSSGQGQSEKLFF

j_gene: TRBJ2-1
abundance: few
v_gene: TRBV11-3
d_gene: TRBD1
CDR3nt: TGTGCCAGCAGCCCGGGACAGGGACTACACAATGAGCAGTTCTTC
CDR3aa: CASSPGQGLHNEQFF

j_gene: TRBJ2-1
abundance: NA
v_gene: TRBV4-1
d_gene: TRBD2
CDR3nt: TGCGCCAGCAGCCAAGCCCAACTAGCGGGGCCAACCAATGAGCAGTTCTTC
CDR3aa: CASSQAQLAGPTNEQFF

j_gene: TRBJ2-1
abundance: NA
v_gene: TRBV7-3
d_gene: TRBD1
CDR3nt: TGTGCCAGCAGCTTAAAAGGGGGCACGATGAATGAGCAGTTCTTC
CDR3aa: CASSLKGGTMNEQFF

j_gene: TRBJ2-1
abundance: many
v_gene: TRBV4-1
d_gene: NA
CDR3nt: TGCGCCAGCAGCCACAGCGCCTCGTGGGTCGATGAGCAGTTCTTC
CDR3aa: CASSHSASWVDEQFF

j_gene: TRBJ1-6
abundance: NA
v_gene: TRBV7-3
d_gene: NA
CDR3nt: TGTGCCAGCAGCTTATTCTCGGGGTTTAATTCACCCCTCCACTTT
CDR3aa: CASSLFSGFNSPLHF

j_gene: TRBJ1-5
abundance: NA
v_gene: TRBV6-1
d_gene: TRBD1
CDR3nt: TGTGCCAGCAGTGATTTCTGGACAGGGGGTTATAGCAATCAGCCCCAGCATTTT
CDR3aa: CASSDFWTGGYSNQPQHF

j_gene: TRBJ2-1
abundance: NA
v_gene: TRBV7-8
d_gene: TRBD2
CDR3nt: TGTGCCAGCAGCCTCGGACTAGCGGGGGGCCTCCGCTACAATGAGCAGTTCTTC
CDR3aa: CASSLGLAGGLRYNEQFF

j_gene: TRBJ1-6
abundance: NA
v_gene: TRBV10-3
d_gene: NA
CDR3nt: TGTGCCATCAGTGAGTCGAACAGGGCGAATTCACCCCTCCACTTT
CDR3aa: CAISESNRANSPLHF